What follows are 9 T cell receptor beta chains derived from one specimen sequenced in a study of human T cells and chemical hapten exposure. TCRdb reprocessed the RACE reads with MiXCR, giving one entry per CDR3 protein. The sample lists 150,000 to 200,000 distinct CDR3 sequences, around 30% occurring once. Time point: pre-sensitization, week 0. As for treatment: therapeutic diphenylcyclopropenone sensitization with weekly scalp DPC. Source: whole blood, taken in connection with sensitization to the hapten diphenylcyclopropenone (DPC). These receptors all stem from a woman in her 30s with alopecia areata. Some clones in this sample may be carry-over from other donors' samples.

This clonotype showed up just a few times. V is TRBV28 and J is TRBJ2-1; 9 bases match TRBD2. The CDR3 sequence is 14 residues long. The V gene end was trimmed by 7 bases and the J gene end by 7 bases; junction bases not matched to a gene: 8. Germline V gene data show CDR1 as MDHEN and CDR2 as SYDVKM. The CDR3 DNA reads as TGTGCCAGCACTTCTGGGACTAGCCGGAATGAGCAGTTCTTC. This encodes CASTSGTSRNEQFF.

This clonotype was seen a few times. This rearrangement joins TRBV2 to TRBJ1-5; D perhaps matches TRBD1 (5 bases). Germline CDR1 and CDR2: SNHLY and FYNNEI. This CDR3 spans 15 amino acids. V dropped 4 bases and J dropped 2 bases, with 12 bases sitting between them. DNA of the CDR3: TGTGCCAGCAGTGTAGGCAGGGACCGCAATCAGCCCCAGCATTTT. It encodes CASSVGRDRNQPQHF.

The chain carries TRBV29-1 and TRBJ1-4, with 7 bases lining up with TRBD1. This CDR3 contains 13 residues. Per germline, CDR1 SQVTM and CDR2 ANQGSEA. V was clipped by 7 bases and J by 4 bases; unmatched bases: 6. CDR3 residues: CSAGDSYNEKLFF. Written as DNA, the CDR3 is TGCAGCGCCGGGGACAGTTATAATGAAAAACTGTTTTTT. Full variable domain (missing parts from reference TRBV29-1 and TRBJ1-4): SAVISQKPSRDICQRGTSLTIQCQVDSQVTMMFWYRQQPGQSLTLIATANQGSEATYESGFVIDKFPISRPNLTFSTLTVSNMSPEDSSIYLCSAGDSYNEKLFFGSGTQLSVL.

The chain couples TRBV5-1 to TRBJ2-2; 7 nucleotides match TRBD1. This CDR3 is 17 amino acids long. Per germline, CDR1 SGHRS and CDR2 YFSETQ. V shed 6 bases, J shed 4 bases, and the junction held 15 bases outside the gene matches. CDR3 amino acids: CASKVTTAGGPTGELFF. CDR3 sequence (DNA): TGCGCCAGCAAAGTTACTACGGCAGGGGGACCCACCGGGGAGCTGTTTTTT.

The V gene is TRBV5-1, the J gene TRBJ1-1; unclear D gene. CDR3 length: 14 residues. V lost 4 bases and J lost 1, with 11 bases in between. Looked up from germline, CDR1 is SGHRS and CDR2 is YFSETQ. The CDR3 region is CASSQAPQNTEAFF. CDR3 bases: TGCGCCAGCAGCCAGGCACCCCAGAACACTGAAGCTTTCTTT. Variable domain in full (rest from reference TRBV5-1 and TRBJ1-1): KAGVTQTPRYLIKTRGQQVTLSCSPISGHRSVSWYQQTPGQGLQFLFEYFSETQRNKGNFPGRFSGRQFSNSRSEMNVSTLELGDSALYLCASSQAPQNTEAFFGQGTRLTVV.

The rearrangement uses TRBV5-1 and TRBJ1-6, with D unclear. In germline, CDR1 is SGHRS, CDR2 YFSETQ. V was cut by 5 bases and J by 9 bases, with 15 bases left in between. This CDR3 region has 14 residues. The CDR3 sequence is CASRMEQASSPLHF. CDR3 nucleotides: TGCGCCAGCAGAATGGAGCAGGCTAGTTCACCCCTCCACTTT.

This chain joins TRBV21-1 and TRBJ2-7; the D call TRBD1 from the table was never checked on the DNA. TRBV21-1 corresponds to a pseudogene. This CDR3 is 16 amino acids long. The CDR3 DNA reads TGTGCCAGCAGGTATAGAGACCCGGGACCAACGAACGAGCAGTACTTC. Its translation: CASRYRDPGPTNEQYF.

CDR3 loop: CAWSVLDRGPGELFF. Written as DNA, the CDR3 is TGTGCCTGGAGTGTACTGGACAGAGGCCCCGGGGAGCTGTTTTTT. The chain carries TRBV30 and TRBJ2-2; a weak D match, TRBD1 (6 bases). Deletions cut 0 bases from V and 6 bases from J, with 14 bases between. The CDR3 totals 15 residues. Germline values: CDR1 GTSNPN, CDR2 SVGIG (reference sequence).

In its sample, this clonotype was seen a few times. The gene calls are TRBV10-3 and TRBJ1-1, with 10 bases fitting TRBD1. V was pared by 7 bases and J by 4 bases, with 6 bases of the junction left unmatched. The CDR3 has 14 residues. CDR1 ENHRY and CDR2 SYGVKD come from the germline V gene. In nucleotides, the CDR3 is TGTGCCATCACTAGGGACAGGGGTTCCACTGAAGCTTTCTTT. Encoded protein: CAITRDRGSTEAFF.